One sample yielded the 2 T cell receptor beta chains listed below, sequenced in a study of blood T cell repertoires in COVID-19. Some clones are missing from TCRdb's copy, which holds only in-frame ones; the method was immunoSEQ multiplex PCR. The data hold hundreds of thousands of clones, with roughly 91% observed a single time. The sample taken for sequencing was PBMCs or T cells enriched from blood (not recorded which). Receptor source: a woman aged 25 to 39 with acute COVID-19.

This chain joins TRBV7-6 and TRBJ2-1; 10 bases agree with TRBD2. Germline V gene sequence: CDR1 SGHVS, CDR2 FNYEAQ. J lost 2 bases, V lost 5 bases, and 6 bases had no gene match. The CDR3 runs to 16 residues. The CDR3 DNA follows: TGTGCCAGCAGCACGACTAGCGGGTCCGCCTACAATGAGCAGTTCTTC. This sequence encodes CASSTTSGSAYNEQFF.

The chain is built from TRBV5-6 and TRBJ1-1, with D perhaps TRBD1 (6 bases). CDR1 and CDR2 (germline): SGHDT, YYEEEE. Trimming shortened V by 4 bases and J by 6 bases, and 19 bases separated the two germline ends. This CDR3 contains 15 residues. The DNA for the CDR3 is TGTGCCAGCAGCGGACCAGGGGTCGGTTACGCTGAAGCTTTCTTT. Translating gives CASSGPGVGYAEAFF.